This TCR beta chain appears in the sequencing data of a study of cytomegalovirus exposure and HLA in healthy donors (dated by TCRdb to about 2017). Study-level background: An earlier analysis of 587 of the donors reported 276 Gb of sequence data and 117 million unique TCR beta sequences obtained from roughly 180 million T cells. An early release that covered roughly 600 HLA-typed donors contained approximately 300 gigabases of sequencing data and 85 million to 100 million unique TCR sequences. Of the roughly 420 genotyped donors, 75% to 85% were placed in the genetic ancestry cluster associated with self-reported Caucasian donors. The aim of the study was to test whether cataloging public T cell receptors could identify signatures of past pathogen exposure. Using immunosequencing, the study profiled T cell repertoires from 500 to 800 subjects and related those repertoires to cytomegalovirus serostatus. A separate validation cohort of over a hundred different subjects was used in addition to the approximately 700-subject first cohort. To predict cytomegalovirus infection status, the study combined high-throughput TCR immunosequencing, statistical association of individual TCRs with disease status, and machine learning. To study patterns of TCR occurrence, a later analysis re-analyzed previously published TCR beta repertoires from around 700 donors and added high-resolution HLA genotyping. Rather than drawing on any new phenotypic data, the later analysis identified candidate immune exposures from TCR beta sequences and the way those sequences occurred across donors. An earlier analysis of a few hundred of the donors applied high-throughput TCR beta sequencing to assess whether each TCR beta V gene segment acted as functional or pseudogenic. Alongside the repertoire data, information on donor age, sex, ethnicity and CMV serostatus was compiled. A later genetic analysis used genome-wide SNP genotypes for about 65% of the 666 donors, treating that subset as a discovery cohort. All discovery cohort repertoires had been generated on a single sequencing platform. HLA typing included class I and class II loci at four-digit resolution. The number of typed donors differed by locus: about 620-640 for A, B, C, DRB1 and DQB1; approximately 530 for DQA1; around 610 for DPA1; and around 470 for DPB1. Several DR-DQ haplotypes were handled as single units for association and clustering because linkage in the cohort was strong. On average, 235,054 unique TCR beta nucleotide sequences were sequenced per donor among roughly 430 genotyped donors of the cohort, with roughly 18% of those sequences being non-productive.

Here is what the overall study found, with its caveats: A further reported finding was that TCR beta sequences accurately predicted the HLA-A and HLA-B alleles for most subjects in the first cohort. Compared with equally common non-associated chains, HLA-associated TCR beta chains in a later analysis were more clonally expanded and had lower generation probabilities. The presence/absence analyses assumed that sequencing depth was roughly uniform across donors, and that assumption may not be true. The study gave a list of under 200 TCR beta chains associated with cytomegalovirus. Immune exposure information for the cohort was limited to CMV serostatus. A cluster of highly shared sequence variants was judged likely to be a technical artifact of the sequencing pipeline. Because the 87-base-pair reads could not distinguish some IMGT-functional V segments, including TRBV6-2 and TRBV6-3, those segments were excluded. Specific HLA alleles were associated with roughly 16,000 TCR beta sequences at a false discovery rate of 0.05 in a later analysis. According to a later genetic analysis, donors in an Asian-associated ancestry cluster had fewer N-insertions in productive TCRs than the approximately 630-donor mean. Most TCR sequences were seen in very few donors, while some public TCRs were found in many individuals. Because counts were too low, 15 to 20 rarely observed V segments, including chromosome 9 orphons, were left out of the earlier analysis of several hundred of the donors. When HLA alleles, especially DR and DQ, strongly co-occurred, attributing TCR associations to individual alleles was difficult. In this cohort, only TCR beta chains were sequenced, and detectable features were limited by the absence of alpha or paired-chain data. In vitro tests confirmed that three of the cytomegalovirus-associated TCR beta chains recognize cytomegalovirus antigens. The authors suggested that the approach could potentially be extended to other disease states and immunological phenotypes. In an earlier analysis of fewer than 750 of the donors, most TCR beta V segments were observed in productive rearrangements about 87% or about 30% of the time, broadly matching IMGT annotations. A later genetic analysis associated a missense DCLRE1C variant with V-gene and J-gene trimming of TCR beta chains, and an independent cohort replicated the association. Correlated functional status among segregating V segments might be attributable to linkage disequilibrium, but an unknown experimental factor could not be ruled out. A later analysis reported that several top co-occurrence clusters appeared linked to parvovirus B19, influenza, CMV and Epstein-Barr virus. Because some donors lacked HLA typing at each locus, the association tests relied only on the typed subset. In a later analysis, TCR association rates were found to vary across HLA loci, with the most associated TCRs seen for DRB1 alleles and the fewest for HLA-C alleles. The classifier was reported to diagnose cytomegalovirus status with high specificity and sensitivity in both the original and validation cohorts. According to a later analysis, most CMV-associated TCR beta chains appeared to be HLA-restricted, and the HLA associations seemed to be driven largely by CMV exposure.

In the germline V gene (reference sequence), CDR1 corresponds to SGHNT and CDR2 to YYREEE. The CDR3 runs 16 residues from the cysteine to the phenylalanine. The sequence is cut down to CDR3 DNA, 48 bases in frame from base 1. V has 5 bases trimmed and J has 3 bases trimmed; junction bases matching no gene number 11. This clone has only one observation. It lacks a known antigen. Base qualities are not at hand, and no much larger clone is one base apart. In total, roughly 670 healthy bone marrow donors made up the cohort. At the time of sampling, all cohort members were nominally healthy, though unrecorded immune exposures were likely present. The donor was CMV seronegative and belonged to the group of approximately 320 seronegative cohort members. A peripheral blood sample was provided by each donor, and peripheral blood mononuclear cells were used for TCR beta sequencing. Genomic DNA was extracted from the blood cell samples with the Qiagen DNeasy Blood Extraction Kit.

The library was generated by the immunoSEQ multiplex PCR assay. The multiplex PCR relied on a mix of 60 forward primers for TCR Vbeta segments and 13 reverse primers for TCR Jbeta segments. Amplification of the CDR3 region of rearranged TCR beta genes was performed with a multiplex PCR assay on genomic DNA. The amplified TCR beta libraries were sequenced on the Illumina HiSeq System as 87-base-pair reads. The paper's data handling went like this. In a later analysis, roughly 80 million unique TCR beta chains were counted across the 500 to 700 repertoires, and approximately 11 million of these chains were shared by at least two donors. To remove PCR and sequencing errors, raw reads were error-corrected and collapsed into unique sequences using a nearest-neighbor algorithm that merged closely related sequences. CDR3 sequences were aligned to IMGT reference sequences to assign V, D and J gene segments. Each retained sequence needed at least a six-nucleotide match to both a V gene segment and a J gene segment. A rearrangement was called productive if the CDR3 had no stop codons and remained in frame with V and J, and every other rearrangement was called non-productive. CDR3 was defined according to IMGT convention as the region running from the second conserved V-encoded cysteine to the conserved J-encoded phenylalanine. The earlier analysis of some 600 of the donors excluded sequences that lacked an unambiguous match to a single V gene segment. In an earlier analysis of several hundred of the donors, a V segment was called functional when productive rearrangements were above 56.7%, and segregating when the standard deviation between donors exceeded 5%. To diagnose cytomegalovirus status from the catalog of TCR beta chain sequences, a statistical classification framework was built. A later analysis assigned V and J genes by comparing TCR nucleotide sequences with IMGT/GENE-DB human TR gene sequences. In a later analysis, CDR3 sequences and most-parsimonious VDJ recombination scenarios were assigned using the TCRdist pipeline. In a later analysis, each TCR beta chain was defined by its CDR3 amino acid sequence together with its V-gene family, and reads without a unique V-gene family were excluded. A later analysis removed 550 to 650 highly shared, low-generation-probability nucleotide sequences to deal with suspected cross-contamination and a sequencing artifact. In a later analysis, a clonal expansion index was calculated for each public chain from normalized within-repertoire ranks of inferred template counts. A later analysis computed generation probabilities with a VDJ recombination model fitted to out-of-frame rearrangements, and checked the results against IGoR. Hypergeometric tests were used in a later analysis to score TCR-TCR, TCR-HLA and TCR-CMV co-occurrence, with a repertoire-size bias correction applied to the TCR pairs. False discovery rates were estimated in a later analysis by permuting HLA or CMV assignments 20 times. A later analysis grouped co-occurring TCRs with DBSCAN, adding TCRdist sequence similarity when clustering within HLA-allele-positive subsets. For co-occurrence clustering, repertoires with fewer than 30,000 or more than 120,000 public chains were excluded, along with about five repertoires with anomalous nucleotide sharing. The table was pulled from immuneACCESS by TCRdb, which kept in-frame rearrangements only. Such tables lose some clones; where checked, under half of the loss comes from unresolved V genes, and the rest has no known cause. V and J calls and clone size come straight from that table; D and trimming were deduced from the DNA. Present in this sample are a few hundred thousand clones, nearly 95% of which were seen just once. Of the sample, less than 2% is held by the ten largest clones.

The receptor comes from a girl aged 2 to 10 in good health and CMV-seronegative. The chain joins TRBV5-4 to TRBJ1-1; 9 junctional bases match TRBD1. The sample consisted of PBMCs. CDR3 loop: CASRPTGRQGDTEAFF. The DNA reads as follows: TGTGCCAGCAGGCCGACAGGCCGACAGGGGGACACTGAAGCTTTCTTT.